The clone carrying this TCR beta chain occurred a few times. What it recognizes is unknown. This sample stems from a study of CD8 T cells in Susac syndrome. Looking at the study overall: There were Susac syndrome patients who were therapy-naive at blood draw, others on corticosteroids, and others on intravenous immunoglobulin alone. General study findings and limits: Only a relatively small number of individuals were included in the TCR sequencing and HLA analysis.

Negative isolation was used for CD8+ and CD4+ T cells and FACS enrichment for TEMRA cells. Reverse transcription of roughly 0.5 to 1 ug RNA was performed with random hexamers. It was immunoSEQ multiplex PCR that amplified TCR beta CDR3 across 54 Vbeta and 13 Jbeta. TCRdb passed the immunoSEQ multiplex PCR reads through MiXCR, listing each CDR3 protein once. The data contain more than 150,000 distinct CDR3 sequences, roughly 95% of them singletons. The ends were cut back, 7 bases at V and 1 base at J, with 11 bases in the middle. The CDR3 consists of 13 residues. Per germline, CDR1 SGHRS and CDR2 YFSETQ.

The clonotype was recovered from a human donor with Susac syndrome. This chain joins TRBV5-1 and TRBJ1-1; no clear D. Sequencing used CD4+ T cells from PBMCs. This CDR3 is CASSRSGNTEAFF. CDR3 DNA sequence: TGCGCCAGCTCCCGGTCGGGGAACACTGAAGCTTTCTTT.